The 23 T cell receptor beta chains in this list originate from one sample, sequenced in a study of T-cell memory formation after mild COVID-19. TCRdb processed the 5' RACE reads anew with MiXCR; each CDR3 protein has one entry. The repertoire holds around 340,000 distinct CDR3 sequences, with 13% to 15% as singletons. Sequencing was done on a sample of PBMCs or a T cell subset sorted from them (not recorded which). The source is a man between 18 and 35 years old who had mild COVID-19 (a few samples of this study predate the infection). Cell type and time point are not known.

This clonotype has only a few counts. The rearrangement links TRBV2 to TRBJ2-2; 8 nucleotides line up with TRBD1. V shed 2 bases and J 1 base; nucleotides not matched to a gene: 3. Germline CDR1 reads SNHLY; CDR2 reads FYNNEI. CDR3 length: 16 amino acids. CDR3 sequence (DNA): TGTGCCAGCAGTGAATGGGGACAGGTGAACACCGGGGAGCTGTTTTTT. This encodes CASSEWGQVNTGELFF. Variable domain in full (rest from reference TRBV2 and TRBJ2-2): EPEVTQTPSHQVTQMGQEVILRCVPISNHLYFYWYRQILGQKVEFLVSFYNNEISEKSEIFDDQFSVERPDGSNFTLKIRSTKLEDSAMYFCASSEWGQVNTGELFFGEGSRLTVL.

This clonotype has only a few counts. This chain connects TRBV4-3 to TRBJ1-4, with TRBD1 identical over 8 bases. J lost 7 bases, V lost 11 bases, and 9 bases had no gene match. CDR1 is LGHNA, CDR2 YSLEER, per germline. The CDR3 is made up of 13 amino acids. CDR3 region: CAFRGQGSEKLFF. The DNA of the CDR3 is TGCGCCTTCAGAGGACAGGGATCTGAAAAACTGTTTTTT.

This clonotype was detected a few times. The chain recombines TRBV4-2 with TRBJ1-2; 9 nucleotides align to TRBD1. The CDR3 spans 15 residues. V trimming: 3 bases; J trimming: 7 bases; junction bases outside the gene matches: 9. CDR1 and CDR2 from the germline V gene are LGHNA and YNFKEQ. The CDR3 DNA sequence: TGTGCCAGCAGCCAGCACTCCGGGACAGGGCCTGGCTACACCTTC. It codes for CASSQHSGTGPGYTF.

This clonotype was counted between two and nine times. V is TRBV12-3 or TRBV12-4 and J is TRBJ2-7; D possibly uses TRBD1 or TRBD2 (6 bases each). The CDR3 is 13 amino acids. V was clipped by 5 bases and J by 2 bases, with 10 bases between them. CDR3 sequence reads: CASSGGLAYEQYV. The CDR3 bases are TGTGCCAGCAGTGGGGGGCTGGCCTACGAGCAGTACGTC.

This clonotype was found many times. V usage is TRBV9 and J usage is TRBJ2-5; TRBD1 aligns across 7 bases. In germline, CDR1 is SGDLS, CDR2 YYNGEE. The length of the CDR3 is 13 residues. J lost 2 bases, V lost 3 bases, and 1 base had no gene match. The CDR3: CASSAGQQETQYF. CDR3 coding DNA: TGTGCCAGCAGCGCGGGACAGCAAGAGACCCAGTACTTC.

The rearrangement links TRBV5-5 to TRBJ1-6; D possibly corresponds to TRBD1 (6 bases). Germline CDR1 and CDR2: SGHKS and YYEKEE (reference sequence). Trimming cost V 2 bases and J 8 bases, with 8 bases left between them. The CDR3 runs to 13 residues. CDR3 sequence (DNA): TGTGCCAGCAGCTTAGGACAGTATTCACCCCTCCACTTT. Its protein is CASSLGQYSPLHF. Full variable domain (outside the CDR3, taken from reference TRBV5-5 and TRBJ1-6): DAGVTQSPTHLIKTRGQQVTLRCSPISGHKSVSWYQQVLGQGPQFIFQYYEKEERGRGNFPDRFSARQFPNYSSELNVNALLLGDSALYLCASSLGQYSPLHFGNGTRLTVT.

The chain has TRBV6-2 or TRBV6-3 and TRBJ1-1; possible D gene TRBD1, 6 bases. The V gene's germline CDR1 is MNHEY and CDR2 SVGEGT. This CDR3 contains 15 residues. Trimming removed 2 bases from V and 6 bases from J, with 16 bases in between. This CDR3 reads CASSYHRQDLAEAFF. The CDR3 DNA follows: TGTGCCAGCAGTTACCACCGACAGGACCTGGCTGAAGCTTTCTTT.

This clonotype has ten or more counts. This chain joins TRBV7-9 and TRBJ1-1; 11 positions agree with TRBD1. After removal of 4 bases from V and 11 bases from J, the junction contained 6 bases not matched to a gene. Germline CDR1 is SEHNR and CDR2 is FQNEAQ (reference sequence). This CDR3 spans 13 amino acids. The CDR3, as DNA: TGTGCCAGCAGCTCGGACAGGGGGCGAGAGGCTTTCTTT. Its translation is CASSSDRGREAFF.

The chain recombines TRBV9 with TRBJ2-1; 7 bases align to TRBD1. V was clipped by 4 bases and J by 8 bases; unmatched bases: 12. This CDR3 is built from 15 residues. Germline lookup yields CDR1 SGDLS and CDR2 YYNGEE. The CDR3 is CASSPSQGGSDEQFF. CDR3 coding DNA: TGTGCCAGCAGCCCCAGCCAAGGGGGCTCCGATGAGCAGTTCTTC.

This clonotype was picked up a small number of times. The gene calls are TRBV21-1 and TRBJ1-4; the table names TRBD1, a call not compared with the DNA. TRBV21-1 is assigned pseudogene status. This CDR3 contains 20 residues. The CDR3 nucleotides are TGTGCCAGCAGCAAAGCGCTCAGGTGGCTTGGCGGTGCAACTAATGAAAAACTGTTTTTT. Translating gives CASSKALRWLGGATNEKLFF.

This clonotype turned up a few times. This sequence joins TRBV5-1 and TRBJ1-2; maybe TRBD1 (6 bases). Trimming removed 1 base from V and 7 bases from J, with 14 bases in between. Per germline, CDR1 SGHRS and CDR2 YFSETQ. The CDR3 length is 14 residues. CDR3 DNA sequence: TGCGCCAGCAGCTTGCCCAACAGGGAATCTGGCTACACCTTC. It yields the protein CASSLPNRESGYTF.

V gene TRBV9 combines with J gene TRBJ2-5; no clear D gene. Per the germline V gene, CDR1 is SGDLS and CDR2 is YYNGEE. The CDR3 consists of 14 residues. V was pared by 0 bases and J by 1 base, with 7 bases between. The CDR3 region is CASSVEGRQETQYF. As DNA, the CDR3 is TGTGCCAGCAGCGTAGAAGGGCGCCAAGAGACCCAGTACTTC. The variable domain in full, completed from reference TRBV9 and TRBJ2-5, reads DSGVTQTPKHLITATGQRVTLRCSPRSGDLSVYWYQQSLDQGLQFLIQYYNGEERAKGNILERFSAQQFPDLHSELNLSSLELGDSALYFCASSVEGRQETQYFGPGTRLLVL.

In this sample, this clonotype turned up a few times. The rearrangement links TRBV7-3 to TRBJ2-7, with 7 bases fitting TRBD1. This CDR3 spans 16 amino acids. Trimming at V came to 5 bases and at J to 4 bases, leaving 14 bases not matched to a gene. Germline assignment: CDR1 SGHTA and CDR2 FQGTGA. The CDR3 spells CASSQEGGPTGYEQYF. CDR3 DNA: TGTGCCAGCAGCCAGGAAGGCGGTCCGACAGGGTACGAGCAGTACTTC.

The chain uses TRBV9 and TRBJ2-2, with a weak D call TRBD1 (6 bases). The V end was cut by 3 bases, the J end by 7 bases, with 13 bases between. This CDR3 comprises 14 residues. Germline V gives CDR1 SGDLS, CDR2 YYNGEE. CDR3 region: CASSGTGFNGELFF. As DNA, the CDR3 is TGTGCCAGCAGCGGTACAGGGTTTAACGGGGAGCTGTTTTTT. Full variable domain (rest looked up from reference TRBV9 and TRBJ2-2): DSGVTQTPKHLITATGQRVTLRCSPRSGDLSVYWYQQSLDQGLQFLIQYYNGEERAKGNILERFSAQQFPDLHSELNLSSLELGDSALYFCASSGTGFNGELFFGEGSRLTVL.

This clonotype was recorded at least ten times. The chain combines TRBV5-1 with TRBJ2-5; D is uncertain. The CDR3 runs 15 residues. Germline V CDR1 and CDR2: SGHRS, YFSETQ. Trimming removed 1 base from V and 4 bases from J, with 14 bases in between. The CDR3 protein is CASSLRQWKGETQYF. The CDR3 DNA is TGCGCCAGCAGCTTGAGGCAGTGGAAAGGAGAGACCCAGTACTTC.

This clonotype has a handful of counts. The chain employs TRBV20-1 and TRBJ1-1, with a possible D match to TRBD1 (5 bases). The CDR3 spans 14 residues. The ends were cut back, 6 bases at V and 1 base at J, with 15 bases in the middle. Germline CDR1 is DFQATT and CDR2 is SNEGSKA (reference sequence). The CDR3 spells CSAKPGGKNTEAFF. The CDR3 nucleotides are TGCAGTGCAAAACCTGGGGGGAAGAACACTGAAGCTTTCTTT.

The chain is built from TRBV4-1 and TRBJ1-1; 7 nucleotides align to TRBD1. The CDR3 is 12 residues long. The ends lost 3 bases at V and 7 bases at J; junction bases unmatched: 2. Per germline, CDR1 MGHRA and CDR2 YSYEKL. The DNA for the CDR3 is TGCGCCAGCAGCCAGACAGGGATTGAAGCTTTCTTT. Residues: CASSQTGIEAFF.

The V and J genes are TRBV3-1 and TRBJ2-5; D remains ambiguous. Trimming left V 0 bases short and J 2 bases short, with 13 bases between. The germline gives CDR1 LGHDT, CDR2 YNNKEL (reference sequence). The CDR3 runs to 16 residues. CDR3 nucleotide sequence: TGTGCCAGCAGCCAAGAACCTGGGTCACCTCAAGAGACCCAGTACTTC. This gives the protein CASSQEPGSPQETQYF.

This clonotype came up many times. The chain employs TRBV18 and TRBJ1-5; D not certain. Germline loops: CDR1 KGHSH, CDR2 LQKENI. The CDR3 loop spans 13 amino acids. Trimming cost V 2 bases and J 4 bases, with 6 bases left between them. The CDR3: CASSPEGNQPQHF. CDR3 in DNA: TGTGCCAGCTCACCAGAAGGGAATCAGCCCCAGCATTTT.

This chain uses TRBV20-1 with TRBJ2-1; TRBD2 matches at 9 bases. There are 16 residues in the CDR3. Germline V gives CDR1 DFQATT, CDR2 SNEGSKA (reference sequence). Trimming took 2 bases from V and 2 from J; bases not matched to a gene: 7. CDR3 region: CSARSGVAGAYNEQFF. Here the CDR3 DNA reads TGCAGTGCTAGATCGGGGGTAGCGGGGGCCTACAATGAGCAGTTCTTC.

The chain has TRBV3-1 and TRBJ1-1; D is possibly TRBD1 (5 bases). Trimming cost V 2 bases and J 7 bases, with 14 bases left between them. The germline V gene has CDR1 LGHDT and CDR2 YNNKEL (reference sequence). This CDR3 contains 14 residues. CDR3 in amino acids: CASSQLWGKGEAFF. CDR3 nucleotide sequence: TGTGCCAGCAGCCAATTATGGGGGAAAGGTGAAGCTTTCTTT.

The sample holds a few counts of this clonotype. The chain employs TRBV30 and TRBJ1-2; no clear D gene. CDR3 length equals 11 residues. The V and J ends lost 5 bases and 4 bases respectively, with 8 bases between them. CDR1 is GTSNPN and CDR2 is SVGIG in the germline V gene (reference sequence). The CDR3 DNA is TGTGCCTGGCTTGAGGGCTATGGCTACACCTTC. Translating it yields CAWLEGYGYTF.

The rearrangement joins TRBV5-1 to TRBJ2-7, with unresolved D. V was cut by 2 bases and J by 2 bases, with 14 bases left in between. This CDR3 region has 15 residues. CDR1 is SGHRS, CDR2 YFSETQ, per germline. Here the CDR3 reads CASSFDVPPTYEQYF. CDR3 in DNA: TGCGCCAGCAGCTTTGACGTACCCCCAACCTACGAGCAGTACTTC.